This TCR beta chain was sequenced during a study of patients with pleural tuberculosis. From germline, CDR1 is SNHLY and CDR2 FYNNEI. The CDR3 is made up of 14 amino acids. Concerning this clonotype: A much larger clone differs from this one at a single base, so this may be a read error.

From the reads, TCRdb called clonotypes with MiXCR, one entry per CDR3 protein. The sample comprises under 30,000 distinct CDR3 sequences, 15% to 20% of which are singletons, and about 3.7% rests with the top ten. The chain employs TRBV2 and TRBJ2-7; TRBD1 aligns across 10 bases. Material for sequencing was peripheral blood. This receptor was taken from a human donor with pleural tuberculosis. The CDR3 nucleotides are TGTCCCAGCAGTGACGGGACAGGGGACTACGAGCAGTACTTC. Its protein is CPSSDGTGDYEQYF. Supplemented by reference TRBV2 and TRBJ2-7, the full variable domain reads EPEVTQTPSHQVTQMGQEVILRCVPISNHLYFYWYRQILGQKVEFLVSFYNNEISEKSEIFDDQFSVERPDGSNFTLKIRSTKLEDSAMYFCPSSDGTGDYEQYFGPGTRLTVT.